This T cell receptor delta chain was captured in a study of γδ T cells in repeated Plasmodium falciparum infection. As for the study in general: Donors were malaria-exposed Malian children or age- and gender-matched Australian children. Study-wide results and caveats: Malian children's Vdelta2-negative repertoires appeared more expanded and less diverse than Australians'. Vdelta2-negative gammadelta repertoires, largely Vdelta1+, seemingly showed infection-driven waves of new clonal selection.

Gammadelta T cells were flow-sorted from PBMC into Vgamma9/Vdelta2+ and Vdelta2-negative populations for bulk analysis. Regarding this clone: The antigen is undetermined. A far larger clone is one nucleotide away, so this likely arose from a read error. Other DNA sequences in this sample translate to the same CDR3.

J lost 1 base, V lost 6 bases, and 13 bases had no gene match. CDR3 length: 18 residues. CDR1 TSWWSYY and CDR2 QGS come from the germline V gene. TCRdb called clones anew from the multiplex PCR reads with CATT. The sample consists of tens of thousands of delta-chain clones, 0.9% to 1% of them appearing once. The V call is TRDV1, the J call TRDJ1; 11 bases align to TRDD3. Because TCRdb records no J gene, it was assigned here through a match of the DNA to germline. The source is a pool of human donors (malaria-infected and uninfected, not separated). Sequences were obtained from gamma-delta T cells from blood. CDR3 nucleotide sequence: TGTGCTCTTGGCAGTGCCTACTGGGGGATAATTATCACCGATAAACTCATCTTT. It specifies CALGSAYWGIIITDKLIF.